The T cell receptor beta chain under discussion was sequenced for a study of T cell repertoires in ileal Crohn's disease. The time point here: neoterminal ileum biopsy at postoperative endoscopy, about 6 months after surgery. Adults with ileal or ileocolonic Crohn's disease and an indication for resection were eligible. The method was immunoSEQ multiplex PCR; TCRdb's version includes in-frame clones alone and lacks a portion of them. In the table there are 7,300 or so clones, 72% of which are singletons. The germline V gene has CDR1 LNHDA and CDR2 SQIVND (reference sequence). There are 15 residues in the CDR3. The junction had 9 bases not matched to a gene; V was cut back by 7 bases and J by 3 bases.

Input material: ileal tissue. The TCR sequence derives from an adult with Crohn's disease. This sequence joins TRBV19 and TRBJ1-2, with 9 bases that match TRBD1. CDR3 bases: TGTGCCAGTATCGGTCGGGACAGGGTGGACTATGGCTACACCTTC. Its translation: CASIGRDRVDYGYTF.